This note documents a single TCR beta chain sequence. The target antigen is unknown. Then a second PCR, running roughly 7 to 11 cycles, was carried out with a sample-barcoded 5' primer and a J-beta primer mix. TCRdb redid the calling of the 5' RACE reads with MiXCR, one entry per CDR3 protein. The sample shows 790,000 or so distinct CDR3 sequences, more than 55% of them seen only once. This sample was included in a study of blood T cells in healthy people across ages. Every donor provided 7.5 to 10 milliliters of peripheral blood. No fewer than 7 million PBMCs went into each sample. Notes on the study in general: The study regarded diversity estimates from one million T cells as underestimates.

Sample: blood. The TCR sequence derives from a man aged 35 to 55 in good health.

In nucleotides, the CDR3 is TGCAGTGCCACGTCGGGGGAGGGGCAGTACTTC. This sequence encodes CSATSGEGQYF. The V call is TRBV20-1, the J call TRBJ2-7; 7 nucleotides agree with TRBD2. CDR3 length equals 11 residues. The V gene's germline CDR1 is DFQATT and CDR2 SNEGSKA (reference sequence). The trim removed 6 bases at V and 9 bases at J, leaving 8 bases unmatched.